These 27 T cell receptor beta chains came from one sample sequenced in a study of T cell changes during pregnancy in multiple sclerosis. Using immunoSEQ multiplex PCR, the repertoire was profiled, and TCRdb retains in-frame clones only, with some absent. Among about 80,000 clones listed, roughly nine tenths were seen once. This specimen consisted of peripheral blood, obtained before pregnancy. The receptor set was obtained from a female donor with multiple sclerosis, enrolled in a pregnancy study.

The chain uses TRBV18 and TRBJ2-7, with a weak D call TRBD2 (5 bases). Germline V gene lookup returns CDR1 KGHSH and CDR2 LQKENI. The CDR3 sequence is 17 residues long. V was cut by 4 bases and J by 2 bases, with 21 bases left in between. CDR3 loop: CASSRSPGPMEAYEQYF. The CDR3, as DNA: TGTGCCAGCTCACGCTCCCCTGGTCCCATGGAGGCCTACGAGCAGTACTTC.

The J gene is TRBJ1-1, the V gene TRBV19; 7 bases are shared with TRBD1. V lost 3 bases to trimming and J lost 7 bases; unmatched junction nucleotides: 8. Germline lookup yields CDR1 LNHDA and CDR2 SQIVND (reference sequence). The length of the CDR3 is 14 residues. The CDR3: CASSMWGQRVEAFF. CDR3 DNA: TGTGCCAGTAGTATGTGGGGACAGCGAGTTGAAGCTTTCTTT.

This clone has just a few counts. The chain uses TRBV11-2 and TRBJ2-3; D not certain. V was clipped by 6 bases and J by 2 bases, with 15 bases between them. Germline V CDR1 and CDR2: SGHAT, FQNNGV. This CDR3 contains 15 residues. The CDR3 loop reads CASSPLARNTDTQYF. DNA for the CDR3: TGTGCCAGCAGTCCGCTTGCGCGGAACACAGATACGCAGTATTTT.

This rearrangement joins TRBV7-9 to TRBJ2-7; no clear D. Germline values: CDR1 SEHNR, CDR2 FQNEAQ (reference sequence). V lost 5 bases and J 6 bases, leaving 20 bases between the germline ends. The CDR3 is 15 amino acids. The CDR3 DNA sequence: TGTGCCAGCAGCCCATCTTACCCACGACCGGGCGAGCAGTACTTC. Protein product: CASSPSYPRPGEQYF.

CDR3 bases: TGTGCCAGCTCACCAATCCAGGGGGACACCGGGGAGCTGTTTTTT. It codes for CASSPIQGDTGELFF. The chain couples TRBV18 to TRBJ2-2; 7 bases map to TRBD1. Unmatched junction bases numbered 3, after V lost 2 bases and J lost 3 bases. The CDR3 has 15 residues. Germline assignment: CDR1 KGHSH and CDR2 LQKENI.

The CDR3 region is CASSLGTSGILYQETQYF. CDR3 nucleotides: TGCGCCAGCAGCTTGGGGACTAGCGGGATCCTTTACCAAGAGACCCAGTACTTC. The genes are TRBV5-1 and TRBJ2-5; 12 nucleotides line up with TRBD2. V lost 0 bases, J lost 0 bases, and 6 bases stayed unmatched. Germline assignment: CDR1 SGHRS and CDR2 YFSETQ. CDR3 length equals 18 residues. Supplemented by reference TRBV5-1 and TRBJ2-5, the full variable domain reads KAGVTQTPRYLIKTRGQQVTLSCSPISGHRSVSWYQQTPGQGLQFLFEYFSETQRNKGNFPGRFSGRQFSNSRSEMNVSTLELGDSALYLCASSLGTSGILYQETQYFGPGTRLLVL.

The V and J genes are TRBV27 and TRBJ2-1; 10 bases line up with TRBD2. Trimming cost V 5 bases and J 9 bases; bases outside gene matches: 7. Germline V gives CDR1 MNHEY, CDR2 SMNVEV (reference sequence). This CDR3 has 14 amino acids. The CDR3 nucleotides are TGTGCCAGCAGTCCTAGCGGGAGTACGTTTGAGCAGTTCTTC. Its translation: CASSPSGSTFEQFF.

The chain couples TRBV19 to TRBJ2-1, with 7 bases aligning to TRBD2. From germline, CDR1 is LNHDA and CDR2 SQIVND (reference sequence). The CDR3 sequence is 11 residues long. The V and J ends lost 8 bases and 12 bases, in that order; junction bases with no gene match: 7. The CDR3, as DNA: TGTGCCAGTGGAATGGGAGGGTTGCAGTTCTTC. This gives the protein CASGMGGLQFF.

The chain uses TRBV5-8 and TRBJ2-1; D uncertain. The CDR3 sequence is 17 residues long. Germline loops: CDR1 SGHTS, CDR2 YDEGEE. Trimming took 0 bases from V and 0 from J, leaving 13 bases between them. This chain's CDR3 is CASSLAPSLTSYNEQFF. CDR3 coding DNA: TGTGCCAGCAGCTTGGCCCCCAGTTTAACCTCCTACAATGAGCAGTTCTTC.

V gene TRBV27 combines with J gene TRBJ2-7; 7 bases fit TRBD2. The CDR3 runs 17 residues. The V gene's germline CDR1 is MNHEY and CDR2 SMNVEV (reference sequence). The J segment lost 1 base and the V segment lost 0 bases, leaving 9 bases of the junction unmatched. The CDR3 region is CASSLSRISGRSYEQYF. The CDR3 DNA follows: TGTGCCAGCAGTTTATCGAGAATTAGCGGGCGTTCCTACGAGCAGTACTTC.

This clone was seen a single time. The chain is built from TRBV11-2 and TRBJ2-7; D gene ambiguous. This CDR3 comprises 12 residues. Trimming took off 3 bases at V and 11 bases at J, with 14 bases between the two ends. CDR1 and CDR2 (germline): SGHAT, FQNNGV. CDR3 sequence (DNA): TGTGCCAGCAGCTTTCCTTCGGGTCGGGAGTACTTC. Translated, it gives CASSFPSGREYF.

The chain links TRBV30 to TRBJ2-7; D perhaps matches TRBD2 (6 bases). The V end lost 3 bases, the J end lost 3 bases, and 15 bases lay between the germline ends. The germline CDR1 and CDR2 sequences are GTSNPN and SVGIG (reference sequence). This CDR3 comprises 14 residues. DNA for the CDR3: TGTGCCTGGAGGCCACGGCGGGGAATCTACGAGCAGTACTTC. This gives the protein CAWRPRRGIYEQYF.

This clone was seen a single time. V and J are TRBV5-8 and TRBJ1-2; D may be TRBD1 (5 bases). V lost 4 bases and J 2 bases, leaving 9 bases between the germline ends. Germline assignment: CDR1 SGHTS and CDR2 YDEGEE. This CDR3 has 13 amino acids. CDR3 protein: CASSPRGNYGYTF. CDR3 coding DNA: TGTGCCAGCAGCCCAAGGGGAAACTATGGCTACACCTTC.

The genes are TRBV5-4 and TRBJ2-7, with TRBD2 identical over 11 bases. The length of the CDR3 is 13 residues. V gave up 7 bases and J gave up 4 bases; unmatched junction bases: 4. The germline CDR1 and CDR2 sequences are SGHNT and YYREEE (reference sequence). The CDR3 bases are TGTGCCAGCCCCGGGACTAGCGGTTACGAGCAGTACTTC. This sequence encodes CASPGTSGYEQYF.

This clone is a singleton in its sample. The chain carries TRBV30 and TRBJ2-7; TRBD1 aligns across 11 bases. Germline V CDR1 and CDR2: GTSNPN, SVGIG (reference sequence). The CDR3 is 14 amino acids. V dropped 2 bases and J dropped 4; count of bases not matched to a gene: 4. The CDR3 loop is CAWSLGTGGYEQYF. CDR3 bases: TGTGCCTGGAGTTTAGGGACAGGGGGGTACGAGCAGTACTTC.

The V gene is TRBV30, the J gene TRBJ2-3, with 15 positions matching TRBD2. CDR1 is GTSNPN, CDR2 SVGIG, per germline (reference sequence). V trimming: 0 bases; J trimming: 0 bases; junction bases outside the gene matches: 10. The CDR3 has 20 residues. For the CDR3, the DNA is TGTGCCTGGAGTGTACCCTCCGGGACTAGCGGGAGGCTGAGCACAGATACGCAGTATTTT. It yields the protein CAWSVPSGTSGRLSTDTQYF.

V usage is TRBV7-8 and J usage is TRBJ2-1, with 14 bases lining up with TRBD2. V lost 1 base to trimming and J lost 7 bases; unmatched junction nucleotides: 3. CDR3 length: 16 amino acids. Germline V gene sequence: CDR1 SGHVS, CDR2 FQNEAQ. The chain's CDR3 is CASSLVRTSGGNEQFF. The CDR3 DNA sequence: TGTGCCAGCAGCTTAGTACGGACTAGCGGGGGGAATGAGCAGTTCTTC.

The chain recombines TRBV19 with TRBJ2-6; 9 bases map to TRBD1. V gave up 3 bases and J gave up 3 bases; unmatched junction bases: 3. Germline loops: CDR1 LNHDA, CDR2 SQIVND (reference sequence). The CDR3 has 16 amino acids. The CDR3 is CASSITGGFGANVLTF. The DNA for the CDR3 is TGTGCCAGTAGTATTACAGGGGGCTTTGGGGCCAACGTCCTGACTTTC. Looking up the rest from reference TRBV19 and TRBJ2-6 gives the full variable domain: DGGITQSPKYLFRKEGQNVTLSCEQNLNHDAMYWYRQDPGQGLRLIYYSQIVNDFQKGDIAEGYSVSREKKESFPLTVTSAQKNPTAFYLCASSITGGFGANVLTFGAGSRLTVL.

The chain has TRBV29-1 and TRBJ2-7; 10 positions agree with TRBD1. Germline V gene lookup returns CDR1 SQVTM and CDR2 ANQGSEA. The CDR3 spans 15 residues. The trim removed 2 bases at V and 7 bases at J, leaving 11 bases unmatched. The CDR3 reads CSVETVGQGSWEQYF. CDR3 DNA: TGCAGCGTTGAAACGGTGGGACAGGGGAGTTGGGAGCAGTACTTC.

The chain has TRBV30 and TRBJ2-1; no firm D call. V lost 4 bases to trimming and J lost 8 bases, with 12 bases between them. Germline V gene sequence: CDR1 GTSNPN, CDR2 SVGIG (reference sequence). CDR3 length: 12 amino acids. CDR3 coding DNA: TGTGCCTGGACCCTGACTCTGGATGAGCAGTTCTTC. This translates into CAWTLTLDEQFF.

J is TRBJ2-7 and V is TRBV7-2; 10 nucleotides match TRBD2. CDR1 is SGHTA and CDR2 is FQGNSA in the germline V gene. The CDR3 spans 15 residues. V shed 2 bases and J 3 bases; nucleotides not matched to a gene: 4. This chain's CDR3 is CASSLSGRELYEQYF. CDR3 in DNA: TGTGCCAGCAGCTTAAGCGGGAGGGAACTCTACGAGCAGTACTTC.

The CDR3 is CASSETTVPGNTIYF. In DNA, the CDR3 is TGTGCCAGCAGTGAAACGACAGTTCCTGGAAACACCATATATTTT. The rearrangement joins TRBV6-1 to TRBJ1-3; possibly TRBD1 for D (5 bases). The V end lost 2 bases, the J end lost 2 bases, and 10 bases lay between the germline ends. Germline CDR1 and CDR2: MNHNS and SASEGT. This CDR3 has 15 residues.

Turning to this clone: The junction departs from the called germline gene at one end, perhaps through a read error. The rearrangement uses TRBV7-7 and TRBJ2-1; D uncertain. Germline V gene lookup returns CDR1 SSHAT and CDR2 FNYEAQ (reference sequence). CDR3 size: 13 residues. CDR3 coding DNA: TGTGCTAGCAGCTTAGGGCTGAGCGACCCTCCGTTCTTC. Protein sequence: CASSLGLSDPPFF.

This clone has more than one count but fewer than ten. The V gene is TRBV2, the J gene TRBJ1-4; perhaps TRBD1 as D (5 bases). Germline V gene sequence: CDR1 SNHLY, CDR2 FYNNEI. V was shortened by 7 bases and J by 8 bases, with 14 bases between the two germline ends. The CDR3 runs 13 residues. DNA of the CDR3: TGTGCCAGCAAGGTGGCCGGGGGGGAAAAACTGTTTTTT. As protein: CASKVAGGEKLFF.

The J gene is TRBJ2-5, the V gene TRBV9, with 7 nucleotides matching TRBD2. The V and J ends lost 5 bases and 7 bases, in that order; junction bases with no gene match: 11. The CDR3 extends over 14 amino acids. Germline-derived CDR1 and CDR2 are SGDLS and YYNGEE. The CDR3 nucleotides are TGTGCCAGCAGTGGGGTGGCGGCTAGCGGGACCCAGTACTTC. Its translation is CASSGVAASGTQYF.

The chain joins TRBV5-1 to TRBJ2-5; TRBD2 aligns across 12 bases. The germline CDR1 and CDR2 sequences are SGHRS and YFSETQ. The CDR3 covers 13 residues. Trimming took 8 bases from V and 5 from J; bases not matched to a gene: 4. The CDR3 sequence: CASTLAGGETQYF. In DNA, the CDR3 is TGCGCCAGTACTCTAGCGGGAGGGGAGACCCAGTACTTC.

V and J are TRBV27 and TRBJ2-1, with 9 bases identical to TRBD1. Trimming cost V 5 bases and J 1 base; bases outside gene matches: 12. Germline V gene lookup returns CDR1 MNHEY and CDR2 SMNVEV (reference sequence). The CDR3 spans 18 residues. The CDR3 sequence is CASSLRQGGMESYNEQFF. CDR3 nucleotide sequence: TGTGCCAGCAGTCTTCGACAGGGGGGTATGGAATCCTACAATGAGCAGTTCTTC.